This T cell receptor (beta chain) was sequenced in a study of naive and memory T cell subsets. Study-level results: Gini index rose across naive, CM, EM and EMRA in CD4 and CD8. Expression changes during T cell differentiation may affect RNA-based TCR counts. A few larger clonotypes appeared in naive repertoires, especially CD8, possibly memory cells re-expressing CD45RA.

CDR3 size: 13 residues. Germline-derived CDR1 and CDR2 are MDHEN and SYDVKM. Deletions cut 7 bases from V and 6 bases from J, with 15 bases between. In regard to this clonotype: Antigen unknown.

An equimolar mix of two oligonucleotides served as the beta constant-region primer for TRBC1 and TRBC2. Four rounds of PCR amplified the ligated cDNA using nested alpha and beta constant-region primers plus SP2. Ligation attached a single-stranded oligonucleotide with a 12-nucleotide UMI and the SP2 primer to the cDNA 3' end. TCRdb itself ran the UMI-ligation and nested PCR reads through MiXCR, one entry per CDR3 protein. Of over 110,000 distinct CDR3 sequences in the sample, about 20% were seen once. The receptor comes from a human donor in good health. The V gene is TRBV28, the J gene TRBJ1-1; D unresolved. Input material: naive CD8+ T cells from blood. CDR3 region: CASIPGGFAEAFF. DNA of the CDR3: TGTGCCAGCATCCCAGGAGGGTTCGCTGAAGCTTTCTTT.